Below, 21 T cell receptor beta chains from the same sample are listed, as sequenced in a study of cytomegalovirus exposure and HLA in healthy donors. The repertoire was sequenced with immunoSEQ multiplex PCR; TCRdb's copy has only in-frame clones and lacks some. Here the sample spans about 120,000 clones, 80% to 90% being singletons. The sample was PBMCs. All receptors derive from a woman between 18 and 30 years old in good health and CMV-seronegative.

This chain connects TRBV7-9 to TRBJ1-3; a possible D gene is TRBD1 (5 bases). CDR1 and CDR2 from the germline V gene are SEHNR and FQNEAQ (reference sequence). CDR3 length: 17 residues. Between the trimmed V and J ends, which lost 1 base and 2 bases, there was a span of 15 bases. CDR3 sequence: CASSLVGRGLPGNTIYF. For the CDR3, the DNA is TGTGCCAGCAGCTTAGTGGGTCGGGGACTTCCTGGAAACACCATATATTTT.

The V gene is TRBV7-6, the J gene TRBJ1-6, with a possible D match to TRBD1 (6 bases). The CDR3 has 16 residues. The germline V gene has CDR1 SGHVS and CDR2 FNYEAQ. Trimming took off 4 bases at V and 0 bases at J, with 10 bases between the two ends. The CDR3 reads CASSSGQSSYNSPLHF. The DNA for the CDR3 is TGTGCCAGCAGCTCTGGACAGAGCTCCTATAATTCACCCCTCCACTTT.

The gene calls are TRBV9 and TRBJ2-3; 9 bases line up with TRBD2. V trimming: 2 bases; J trimming: 1 base; junction bases outside the gene matches: 5. The CDR3 length is 16 residues. CDR1 is SGDLS, CDR2 YYNGEE, per germline. The CDR3 sequence: CASSVQASGGTDTQYF. Written as DNA, the CDR3 is TGTGCCAGCAGCGTCCAGGCTAGCGGGGGCACAGATACGCAGTATTTT.

J is TRBJ1-1 and V is TRBV10-3, with 8 bases that match TRBD1. CDR1 ENHRY and CDR2 SYGVKD come from the germline V gene. After removal of 6 bases from V and 5 bases from J, the junction contained 14 bases not matched to a gene. This CDR3 has 16 residues. CDR3: CAIRRATGELRTEAFF. The CDR3 DNA is TGTGCCATCAGGAGGGCGACAGGGGAATTGCGAACTGAAGCTTTCTTT.

CDR3 in DNA: TGTGCCAGCAGTTTGTCTCCCGGGACTAGCGGGAGAGGCGTGGCAGATACGCAGTATTTT. Amino acid sequence: CASSLSPGTSGRGVADTQYF. V gene TRBV28 combines with J gene TRBJ2-3; 14 nucleotides match TRBD2. V shed 3 bases, J shed 4 bases, and the junction held 15 bases outside the gene matches. Looked up from germline, CDR1 is MDHEN and CDR2 is SYDVKM. The CDR3 sequence is 20 residues long. Filled out from reference TRBV28 and TRBJ2-3, the complete variable domain reads DVKVTQSSRYLVKRTGEKVFLECVQDMDHENMFWYRQDPGLGLRLIYFSYDVKMKEKGDIPEGYSVSREKKERFSLILESASTNQTSMYLCASSLSPGTSGRGVADTQYFGPGTRLTVL.

The chain couples TRBV6-5 to TRBJ2-7, with 8 bases that match TRBD1. Germline V gene data show CDR1 as MNHEY and CDR2 as SVGAGI. The V segment lost 6 bases and the J segment 3 bases; nucleotides outside the gene matches: 10. The CDR3 sequence is 15 residues long. The CDR3 region is CASRPTGTGRYEQYF. CDR3 bases: TGTGCCAGCAGACCTACCGGGACAGGTCGCTACGAGCAGTACTTC.

The V and J genes are TRBV18 and TRBJ1-2; D possibly corresponds to TRBD1 (5 bases). This CDR3 has 15 residues. Germline V gene lookup returns CDR1 KGHSH and CDR2 LQKENI. Trimming shortened V by 2 bases and J by 10 bases, and 20 bases separated the two germline ends. The CDR3 region is CASSPTTYRGNFYTF. The CDR3 DNA follows: TGTGCCAGCTCACCAACGACCTATAGGGGCAACTTCTACACCTTC.

This clone was recorded only once. V gene TRBV30 combines with J gene TRBJ1-3, with 7 bases lining up with TRBD1. The V gene end was trimmed by 1 base and the J gene end by 3 bases; junction bases not matched to a gene: 6. The CDR3 sequence is 15 residues long. CDR1 and CDR2 from the germline V gene are GTSNPN and SVGIG (reference sequence). In DNA form, the CDR3 reads TGTGCCTGGAGTGAGGGGGCACTGGGTGGAAACACCATATATTTT. Translation gives CAWSEGALGGNTIYF.

The count of this clone is one. The rearrangement uses TRBV6-4 and TRBJ1-5; D perhaps matches TRBD1 (5 bases). V lost 5 bases to trimming and J lost 3 bases, with 17 bases between them. The CDR3 has 16 residues. The V gene's germline CDR1 is MRHNA and CDR2 SNTAGT. CDR3: CASSSVLQVNNQPQHF. In DNA form, the CDR3 reads TGTGCCAGCAGTTCAGTATTACAGGTGAACAATCAGCCCCAGCATTTT.

V and J are TRBV6-1 and TRBJ1-4, with unresolved D. Germline V gives CDR1 MNHNS, CDR2 SASEGT. The CDR3 is 15 residues long. The germline V and J ends were trimmed by 3 bases and 2 bases, with 10 bases remaining between them. The CDR3 is CASSEVAGTNEKLFF. The CDR3 nucleotides read TGTGCCAGCAGTGAGGTGGCCGGGACTAATGAAAAACTGTTTTTT.

CDR3 region: CASSAGLAGGATGELFF. The CDR3 region has the DNA TGCGCCAGCAGCGCGGGACTAGCGGGGGGAGCCACCGGGGAGCTGTTTTTT. V gene TRBV5-1 combines with J gene TRBJ2-2, with 15 nucleotides matching TRBD2. This CDR3 is 17 amino acids long. V shed 4 bases and J 4 bases; nucleotides not matched to a gene: 5. CDR1 and CDR2 (germline): SGHRS, YFSETQ. The full variable domain, with the rest looked up from reference TRBV5-1 and TRBJ2-2, is KAGVTQTPRYLIKTRGQQVTLSCSPISGHRSVSWYQQTPGQGLQFLFEYFSETQRNKGNFPGRFSGRQFSNSRSEMNVSTLELGDSALYLCASSAGLAGGATGELFFGEGSRLTVL.

The CDR3 reads CASTRDGSSYNEQFF. The CDR3 DNA is TGTGCCAGTACTAGGGACGGGAGCTCCTACAATGAGCAGTTCTTC. This chain connects TRBV19 to TRBJ2-1; D is possibly TRBD2 (6 bases). V was shortened by 7 bases and J by 0 bases, with 13 bases between the two germline ends. Germline V CDR1 and CDR2: LNHDA, SQIVND (reference sequence). The CDR3 extends over 15 amino acids.

This chain uses TRBV2 with TRBJ2-7; tentative D call: TRBD1 (6 bases). The CDR3 contains 14 residues. CDR1 is SNHLY, CDR2 FYNNEI, per germline. The ends were cut back, 7 bases at V and 1 base at J, with 14 bases in the middle. CDR3 loop: CASTLDRFSYEQYF. CDR3 coding DNA: TGTGCCAGCACCTTAGACAGGTTTTCCTACGAGCAGTACTTC.

The chain employs TRBV4-2 and TRBJ1-2; TRBD1 might be the D (6 bases). CDR1 is LGHNA, CDR2 YNFKEQ, per germline. Trimming shortened V by 2 bases and J by 6 bases, and 16 bases separated the two germline ends. CDR3 size: 15 residues. CDR3: CASSQNVLGANGYTF. The CDR3 nucleotides read TGTGCCAGCAGCCAAAATGTTTTGGGGGCGAATGGCTACACCTTC.

The gene calls are TRBV18 and TRBJ2-5; tentative D call: TRBD2 (7 bases). CDR3 length: 15 amino acids. Germline V gene sequence: CDR1 KGHSH, CDR2 LQKENI. The ends were cut back, 0 bases at V and 6 bases at J, with 14 bases in the middle. The CDR3 sequence: CASSPPGGGKKTQYF. The CDR3 bases are TGTGCCAGCTCACCACCGGGAGGGGGTAAGAAGACCCAGTACTTC.

This rearrangement joins TRBV6-5 to TRBJ1-3, with 9 bases that match TRBD1. Germline V CDR1 and CDR2: MNHEY, SVGAGI. The CDR3 runs 15 residues. Trimming cost V 2 bases and J 4 bases; bases outside gene matches: 3. The DNA for the CDR3 is TGTGCCAGCAGTTACGACAGGGGGAAAGGAAACACCATATATTTT. This sequence encodes CASSYDRGKGNTIYF.

V gene TRBV5-1 combines with J gene TRBJ2-7, with a tentative D call TRBD1 (6 bases). Trimming removed 3 bases from V and 6 bases from J, with 19 bases in between. Germline V CDR1 and CDR2: SGHRS, YFSETQ. The CDR3 runs 15 residues. CDR3: CASSSGQKEPGEQYF. CDR3 bases: TGCGCCAGCAGCTCCGGACAGAAGGAGCCCGGCGAGCAGTACTTC.

The gene calls are TRBV27 and TRBJ1-2; 7 nucleotides agree with TRBD1. Germline V gives CDR1 MNHEY, CDR2 SMNVEV (reference sequence). J lost 4 bases, V lost 5 bases, and 4 bases had no gene match. This CDR3 comprises 13 residues. The CDR3 DNA follows: TGTGCCAGCAGTCCCTGGACAGGCTATGGCTACACCTTC. Translated, it gives CASSPWTGYGYTF.

This chain links TRBV4-2 with TRBJ1-1; no firm D call. This CDR3 region has 14 residues. Per germline, CDR1 LGHNA and CDR2 YNFKEQ. V was cut by 2 bases and J by 1 base, with 8 bases left in between. In DNA, the CDR3 is TGTGCCAGCAGCCAATTCGAGGGGAACACTGAAGCTTTCTTT. Protein: CASSQFEGNTEAFF.

The rearrangement uses TRBV4-3 and TRBJ2-7; D might be TRBD1 (6 bases). Trimming stripped 0 bases from V and 7 bases from J, with 16 bases between. CDR3 length equals 15 residues. In germline, CDR1 is LGHNA, CDR2 YSLEER. CDR3 nucleotide sequence: TGCGCCAGCAGCCAAGATAGGGGGACCCCGACGGAGCAGTACTTC. Protein: CASSQDRGTPTEQYF.

This clone has a single count. CDR3 region: CASSAGGGNTGELFF. CDR3 bases: TGTGCCAGCAGTGCGGGGGGTGGGAACACCGGGGAGCTGTTTTTT. J is TRBJ2-2 and V is TRBV9, with 8 bases aligning to TRBD2. Trimming took 5 bases from V and 1 from J; bases not matched to a gene: 4. Germline V lookup: CDR1 SGDLS, CDR2 YYNGEE. The CDR3 consists of 15 residues.